The entry below describes one TCR beta chain. Its antigen is as yet unknown. This specimen comes from a study of identical twins. Template switching supplied a universal primer site; unique molecular identifiers were carried on the cDNA. TCRdb recomputed calls from the 5' RACE reads with MiXCR, one row per CDR3 protein. The sample includes some 500,000 distinct CDR3 sequences, approximately 22% seen only once; the top ten take 0.8% to 1%. General study results and limits: Abundant beta clonotypes from cord blood had fewer insertions, unlike memory repertoires, which showed none.

This sample was shared with a second study, whose subject was T cells expressing NK-cell markers. That source notes: The eight sequenced donors comprised seven who were HCMV-seropositive and one who was seronegative. Nothing established the HCMV specificity of expanded NKG2C+ T cell clones.

Sequenced: CD4+ T cells sorted from blood. The sequence was obtained from a woman under 30 in good health.

The chain's CDR3 is CSARGYLGGAPGSYRAFF. The CDR3 nucleotides read TGCAGTGCTAGAGGTTATCTGGGGGGAGCCCCCGGGAGTTATCGGGCTTTCTTT. V usage is TRBV20-1 and J usage is TRBJ1-1; D is perhaps TRBD1 (5 bases). Trimming pared 1 base from V and 11 bases from J, leaving 32 bases between. The CDR3 is 18 residues long. Per the germline V gene, CDR1 is DFQATT and CDR2 is SNEGSKA (reference sequence).